These T cell receptor beta chains were read from a single sample in a study of cytomegalovirus exposure and HLA in healthy donors. The data were produced by immunoSEQ multiplex PCR, yet TCRdb's version contains in-frame clones alone and is incomplete. The profile covers some 200,000 clones, with 65% to 90% appearing a single time and 1.1% to 1.5% taken by the ten largest. Sequenced sample: PBMCs. The source is a girl between 10 and 17 years old in good health and CMV-seronegative. Both conserved end residues are trimmed from each CDR3.

v_call cdr3_aa
TRBV4-2 ASSQVLGQGEDGYT
TRBV11-2 ASGIRGAKNIQY
TRBV4-1 ASSQDPGTLDEQY
TRBV5-6 ASSLQGFGEKLF
TRBV7-2 ASSQLTSGGYNEQF
TRBV7-3 ASSPQGFLGETQY
TRBV28 ASPKGQENTEAF
TRBV19 ATGGRDTGELF
TRBV5-4 ASRWTGANYGYT
TRBV7-9 ASSLEATQY
TRBV5-1 ASKTGSSGNTIY
TRBV7-2 ASSQGGHLYDTQY
TRBV6-6 ASSYDSRGPYEQY
TRBV6-1 ATATGRPNEKLF
TRBV10-3 AISDRDRGSGEQY
TRBV5-4 ASSFTWGRVGDEQF
TRBV4-3 ASSQNSGGLETQY
TRBV30 AWSVNRATSRTGNNSPLH
TRBV27 ASSPGTGYGYT
TRBV5-4 ASSLISTDTQY
TRBV7-6 ASSLGGGLSFGNEQF
TRBV7-2 ASSLSQGNQPQH
TRBV6-5 ASKQKGKNIQY
TRBV7-6 ASSLASGVPNEQF
TRBV2 ASSEDPRGQTYGYT
TRBV5-4 ASSLEGAEGGYT
TRBV28 ASSFILGARGANVLT
TRBV28 ASSDYRGPYEQY
TRBV28 ASSLGRGITYEQY
TRBV6-5 ASSRDRAGGQPQH
TRBV7-2 ASSQGTAGTNEKLF
TRBV28 ASSEPKRDTEAF
TRBV28 ASNGDRNYGYT
TRBV4-2 ASSQVGGNGNTIY
TRBV4-2 ASSQDEALETQY
TRBV18 ASSPGTSGSPNEQF
TRBV5-1 ASSPGTEGQPQH
TRBV29-1 SVEGGANEQF
TRBV7-3 ASSPTSLTSGGLTYNEQF
TRBV5-1 ASSLGGANTGELF
TRBV5-4 ASSLRTPGGYT
TRBV19 ASRFSGTGSYEQY
TRBV4-1 ASSQEGREAF
TRBV5-1 ASSLEGVKNIQY
TRBV6-5 ATSRQGNTEAF
TRBV9 ASSARQGFYGYT
TRBV5-1 ASSFIQGSGFGEAF
TRBV18 ASSPGQGRAMNTEAF
TRBV29-1 SVGVTGTSGTGELF
TRBV25-1 ASSGLTYEQY
TRBV28 ASSSHPGQAKNIQY
TRBV7-2 ASSWTSGTDTQY
TRBV18 ASSPAQGQFDEQY